One and the same sample provided the 10 T cell receptor beta chains below, sequenced in a study of T cell repertoires in cytomegalovirus infection. These receptors' targets are unknown. Via MiXCR, TCRdb re-called the reads, giving one row per CDR3 protein. Among about 920,000 distinct CDR3 sequences listed, 30% to 40% were seen once. The sequences come from cultured CD8+ T cells from PBMCs, collected from culture after CMV antigen stimulation. Receptor source: a human donor in good health (CMV status not recorded). Some clones in this sample may be carry-over from other donors' samples.

The chain joins TRBV28 to TRBJ2-5, with D uncertain. V dropped 2 bases and J dropped 5 bases, with 18 bases sitting between them. CDR1 is MDHEN and CDR2 is SYDVKM in the germline V gene. CDR3 length: 16 residues. The DNA of the CDR3 is TGTGCCAGCAGTTTAGGCTCTCTCAATACTTGGGAGACCCAGTACTTC. Translating it yields CASSLGSLNTWETQYF.

This clonotype was picked up a small number of times. The chain has TRBV6-6 and TRBJ2-3; D uncertain. Germline CDR1 is MNHNY and CDR2 is SVGAGI (reference sequence). There are 16 residues in the CDR3. V was pared by 0 bases and J by 3 bases, with 13 bases between. The CDR3 here is CASSYSTSLGTDTQYF. The DNA for the CDR3 is TGTGCCAGCAGTTACTCAACCTCTTTGGGGACAGATACGCAGTATTTT.

This clonotype has more than one count but fewer than ten. This sequence joins TRBV7-8 and TRBJ1-5; 7 bases are a match to TRBD1. The V and J ends lost 2 bases and 0 bases, in that order; junction bases with no gene match: 4. The germline CDR1 and CDR2 sequences are SGHVS and FQNEAQ. CDR3 length: 16 residues. Written as DNA, the CDR3 is TGTGCCAGCAGCTTAACAGGGGAGTATAGCAATCAGCCCCAGCATTTT. Protein sequence: CASSLTGEYSNQPQHF.

This clonotype was seen many times. This chain joins TRBV7-2 and TRBJ2-1; 14 bases agree with TRBD2. Germline loops: CDR1 SGHTA, CDR2 FQGNSA. The CDR3 is 16 amino acids. After removal of 1 base from V and 7 bases from J, the junction contained 3 bases not matched to a gene. CDR3 loop: CASSLGLAGGMNEQFF. In DNA, the CDR3 is TGTGCCAGCAGCTTAGGACTAGCGGGGGGGATGAATGAGCAGTTCTTC.

A note on this clonotype: One end of the junction is discordant with germline, which a read error may explain. This sequence joins TRBV12-3 or TRBV12-4 and TRBJ2-5, with 7 bases aligning to TRBD1. The length of the CDR3 is 14 residues. DNA of the CDR3: TGTGTCAGCAGTTTCTCTGGACAGGCGGAGACCCAGTACTTC. Translation gives CVSSFSGQAETQYF.

The rearrangement links TRBV7-8 to TRBJ1-2, with a possible D match to TRBD1 (5 bases). The germline V and J ends were trimmed by 5 bases and 4 bases, with 20 bases remaining between them. Germline CDR1 SGHVS, CDR2 FQNEAQ. The CDR3 has 16 residues. CDR3 sequence (DNA): TGTGCCAGCAGCCTGGAGGGGACGGCGACCTTCTATGGCTACACCTTC. This gives the protein CASSLEGTATFYGYTF. The full variable domain, rest sourced from reference TRBV7-8 and TRBJ1-2, is GAGVSQSPRYKVAKRGQDVALRCDPISGHVSLFWYQQALGQGPEFLTYFQNEAQLDKSGLPSDRFFAERPEGSVSTLKIQRTQQEDSAVYLCASSLEGTATFYGYTFGSGTRLTVV.

CDR3 bases: TGCGCCAGCAGCCACCCCGGCAGGGGCACTGAAGCTTTCTTT. It translates to CASSHPGRGTEAFF. V is TRBV4-1 and J is TRBJ1-1; a weak D match, TRBD1 (6 bases). CDR1 is MGHRA, CDR2 YSYEKL, per germline. This CDR3 has 14 residues. Trimming cost V 3 bases and J 4 bases, with 12 bases left between them.

The chain recombines TRBV27 with TRBJ1-3; no clear D gene. The CDR3 is made up of 12 amino acids. V was clipped by 8 bases and J by 2 bases, with 7 bases between them. The germline gives CDR1 MNHEY, CDR2 SMNVEV (reference sequence). The CDR3 region is CASGEAGNTIYF. The CDR3 DNA follows: TGTGCCAGCGGCGAGGCTGGAAACACCATATATTTT.

As regards this clonotype: A much larger clone lies a single base off, so this may be a read error. The chain carries TRBV6-6 and TRBJ1-1, with 9 bases identical to TRBD1. Germline values: CDR1 MNHNY, CDR2 SVGAGI (reference sequence). The CDR3 totals 14 residues. CDR3 in amino acids: CVSTPGQGGTEAFF. The CDR3 coding sequence is TGTGTCAGCACCCCGGGACAGGGAGGTACTGAAGCTTTCTTT.

This clonotype showed up just a few times. The chain has TRBV19 and TRBJ1-1, with D perhaps matching TRBD1 (5 bases). CDR3 length: 15 amino acids. Germline V lookup: CDR1 LNHDA, CDR2 SQIVND (reference sequence). Trimming removed 7 bases at V and 0 bases at J, with 15 bases between. Here the CDR3 DNA reads TGTGCCAGTACCTCTCGGGGGTTCATGAACACTGAAGCTTTCTTT. As protein: CASTSRGFMNTEAFF.